The 28 T cell receptor beta chains below come from one sample, sequenced in a study of OX40 agonist ivuxolimab in advanced cancers. Profiling relied on immunoSEQ multiplex PCR, and the TCRdb table lists in-frame clones only, not all of them. The table has almost 80,000 clones, roughly four fifths seen once. Source: CD4+ or CD8+ T cells sorted from blood, taken in a trial of the OX40 agonist ivuxolimab. Receptors originate from an adult with an advanced solid tumor such as melanoma, head and neck, liver or kidney cancer.

The chain links TRBV6-1 to TRBJ1-1; TRBD1 might be the D (6 bases). CDR3 length equals 14 residues. V lost 6 bases, J lost 0 bases, and 11 bases lay in between. CDR1 and CDR2 (germline): MNHNS, SASEGT. The chain's CDR3 is CASREDSMNTEAFF. The CDR3 DNA reads as TGTGCCAGCAGGGAGGACAGCATGAACACTGAAGCTTTCTTT.

The chain joins TRBV4-1 to TRBJ2-5; no clear D gene. Germline V gene data show CDR1 as MGHRA and CDR2 as YSYEKL. This CDR3 comprises 18 residues. Trimming took off 2 bases at V and 2 bases at J, with 21 bases between the two ends. CDR3 DNA: TGCGCCAGCAGCCAATTGGGCTTAGTGCACCTGGGGCAAGAGACCCAGTACTTC. It is translated as CASSQLGLVHLGQETQYF.

The CDR3 bases are TGTGCCAGCAGCTTCACTCGGAGAGGGGGCCCTCCTAATTCACCCCTCCACTTT. This sequence encodes CASSFTRRGGPPNSPLHF. The chain joins TRBV7-8 to TRBJ1-6; 7 nucleotides match TRBD1. Germline CDR1 is SGHVS and CDR2 is FQNEAQ. This CDR3 contains 18 residues. The V gene end was trimmed by 3 bases and the J gene end by 6 bases; junction bases not matched to a gene: 14. Drawing the rest from reference TRBV7-8 and TRBJ1-6, the complete variable domain is GAGVSQSPRYKVAKRGQDVALRCDPISGHVSLFWYQQALGQGPEFLTYFQNEAQLDKSGLPSDRFFAERPEGSVSTLKIQRTQQEDSAVYLCASSFTRRGGPPNSPLHFGNGTRLTVT.

The V and J genes are TRBV2 and TRBJ2-7; 10 bases fit TRBD1. Germline values: CDR1 SNHLY, CDR2 FYNNEI. J was trimmed by 0 bases and V by 7 bases; bases with no gene match: 3. The CDR3 has 14 amino acids. The CDR3 is CASKGQGSSYEQYF. CDR3 sequence (DNA): TGTGCCAGCAAGGGACAGGGGAGCTCCTACGAGCAGTACTTC.

The chain has TRBV6-5 and TRBJ2-1; D remains unclear. The V end was cut by 6 bases, the J end by 15 bases, with 15 bases between. Germline CDR1 reads MNHEY; CDR2 reads SVGAGI. This CDR3 has 11 amino acids. The chain's CDR3 is CASSLGWKRFF. In nucleotides, the CDR3 is TGTGCCAGCAGCCTTGGATGGAAACGGTTCTTC.

The chain joins TRBV6-4 to TRBJ2-7, with D perhaps being TRBD1 or TRBD2 (6 bases each). The V and J ends lost 5 bases and 6 bases respectively, with 17 bases between them. This CDR3 has 14 residues. From germline, CDR1 is MRHNA and CDR2 SNTAGT. CDR3 region: CASSFGGQEAEQYF. The CDR3 nucleotides read TGTGCCAGCAGTTTTGGGGGGCAGGAGGCCGAGCAGTACTTC.

The rearrangement joins TRBV5-1 to TRBJ2-1; weak D call: TRBD2 (7 bases). The CDR3 runs to 19 residues. V lost 1 base to trimming and J lost 10 bases, with 30 bases between them. Germline CDR1 is SGHRS and CDR2 is YFSETQ. Written as DNA, the CDR3 is TGCGCCAGCAGCTTGTATCCTGGGGGCGGGAGCGGGCCTTCTGGGGAGCAGTTCTTC. It codes for CASSLYPGGGSGPSGEQFF.

The chain combines TRBV11-2 with TRBJ2-2; 12 positions agree with TRBD2. The CDR3 is 16 residues long. CDR1 SGHAT and CDR2 FQNNGV come from the germline V gene. Trimming removed 2 bases from V and 7 bases from J; junction bases left unmatched: 5. The CDR3 loop is CASSLRLAGGLGELFF. The CDR3 DNA sequence: TGTGCCAGCAGCTTACGCCTAGCGGGGGGGCTCGGGGAGCTGTTTTTT.

This clone is a singleton in its sample. The chain employs TRBV5-1 and TRBJ1-2, with TRBD1 matching 7 bases. Germline-derived CDR1 and CDR2 are SGHRS and YFSETQ. This CDR3 is 14 amino acids long. V dropped 4 bases and J dropped 3; count of bases not matched to a gene: 6. The DNA for the CDR3 is TGCGCCAGCAGCCCGACAGGGATGGACTATGGCTACACCTTC. Its protein is CASSPTGMDYGYTF.

The rearrangement joins TRBV6-5 to TRBJ1-2; D uncertain. Germline V gene lookup returns CDR1 MNHEY and CDR2 SVGAGI. V lost 8 bases and J 8 bases, leaving 18 bases between the germline ends. This CDR3 is 13 amino acids long. This CDR3 is CASHTAWTVGYTF. The CDR3 coding sequence is TGTGCCAGCCATACCGCGTGGACGGTAGGCTACACCTTC.

This chain connects TRBV25-1 to TRBJ1-4; the D gene is possibly TRBD1 (5 bases). V lost 6 bases and J lost 4, with 12 bases in between. This CDR3 contains 14 residues. The germline V gene encodes CDR1 MGHDK and CDR2 SYGVNS. The CDR3 sequence: CASSSAGNNEKLFF. The CDR3 DNA reads as TGTGCCAGCAGCAGTGCAGGGAATAATGAAAAACTGTTTTTT.

The CDR3 bases are TGTGCCAGCAGTATCGGACAAGCCTACGAGCAGTACTTC. Translated: CASSIGQAYEQYF. V gene TRBV2 combines with J gene TRBJ2-5, with D possibly matching TRBD1 (5 bases). The J call may be mistaken, given a closer DNA end match to TRBJ2-7. This CDR3 comprises 13 residues. Germline V gives CDR1 SNHLY, CDR2 FYNNEI.

This chain joins TRBV29-1 and TRBJ1-2; 10 bases agree with TRBD1. This CDR3 has 12 residues. Germline V gives CDR1 SQVTM, CDR2 ANQGSEA. Losses at the gene ends were 6 bases for V and 6 bases for J; bases not matched to a gene: 4. For the CDR3, the DNA is TGCAGCGTCGGGACAGGGGAACATGGCTACACCTTC. It is translated as CSVGTGEHGYTF.

The gene calls are TRBV6-1 and TRBJ2-3; 7 bases are shared with TRBD1. J was trimmed by 0 bases and V by 1 base; bases with no gene match: 7. The CDR3 has 17 residues. Germline CDR1 reads MNHNS; CDR2 reads SASEGT. The CDR3 DNA reads TGTGCCAGCAGTGAAGTCCGGGACAGCTTCAGCACAGATACGCAGTATTTT. This gives the protein CASSEVRDSFSTDTQYF.

The chain couples TRBV5-1 to TRBJ1-3; possibly TRBD1 for D (5 bases). The V gene's germline CDR1 is SGHRS and CDR2 YFSETQ. The CDR3 length is 14 residues. Trimming removed 4 bases from V and 1 base from J, with 9 bases in between. CDR3 in amino acids: CASSERGSGNTIYF. CDR3 bases: TGCGCCAGCAGCGAAAGGGGTTCTGGAAACACCATATATTTT.

In its sample, this clone was seen once. The rearrangement uses TRBV4-2 and TRBJ1-1, with D maybe TRBD1 (6 bases). Looked up from germline, CDR1 is LGHNA and CDR2 is YNFKEQ. The CDR3 extends over 16 amino acids. The V and J ends lost 0 bases and 1 base respectively, with 12 bases between them. The CDR3 coding sequence is TGTGCCAGCAGCCAAGATCGATCAGGGGCGAACACTGAAGCTTTCTTT. This gives the protein CASSQDRSGANTEAFF.

This clone has a single count. The V and J genes are TRBV5-8 and TRBJ1-5, with a tentative D call TRBD1 (5 bases). The ends were cut back, 3 bases at V and 2 bases at J, with 9 bases in the middle. This CDR3 comprises 14 residues. Germline V lookup: CDR1 SGHTS, CDR2 YDEGEE. CDR3 loop: CASSSRQRNQPQHF. In DNA form, the CDR3 reads TGTGCCAGCAGCTCTCGACAGCGCAATCAGCCCCAGCATTTT.

The chain combines TRBV6-6 with TRBJ1-2; D is ambiguous. This CDR3 comprises 11 residues. Trimming cost V 6 bases and J 4 bases, with 6 bases left between them. Per the germline V gene, CDR1 is MNHNY and CDR2 is SVGAGI (reference sequence). The chain's CDR3 is CASSLGYGYTF. Here the CDR3 DNA reads TGTGCCAGCAGCCTGGGCTATGGCTACACCTTC.

This clone has a single count. The gene calls are TRBV6-1 and TRBJ1-1, with 8 bases lining up with TRBD1. This CDR3 comprises 15 residues. Germline assignment: CDR1 MNHNS and CDR2 SASEGT. Trimming took 6 bases from V and 1 from J; bases not matched to a gene: 7. This CDR3 reads CASRRLGQGNTEAFF. CDR3 coding DNA: TGTGCCAGCAGGCGACTCGGACAGGGGAACACTGAAGCTTTCTTT.

The chain carries TRBV10-3 and TRBJ2-1, with 8 bases identical to TRBD2. CDR3 length: 16 amino acids. From germline, CDR1 is ENHRY and CDR2 SYGVKD. V was clipped by 0 bases and J by 12 bases; unmatched bases: 13. Here the CDR3 DNA reads TGTGCCATCAGTGAGTCGAGAGCGACTAGCGAGCCACGGCAGTTCTTC. This sequence encodes CAISESRATSEPRQFF.

The V call is TRBV6-5, the J call TRBJ1-2, with 8 bases identical to TRBD1. The V gene's germline CDR1 is MNHEY and CDR2 SVGAGI. This CDR3 spans 14 amino acids. The ends lost 6 bases at V and 3 bases at J; junction bases unmatched: 6. CDR3 coding DNA: TGTGCCAGCAGGGCCAGGGGGCGCGACTATGGCTACACCTTC. This encodes CASRARGRDYGYTF.

The chain combines TRBV10-2 with TRBJ1-2; 7 bases match TRBD1. The CDR3 contains 14 residues. With 4 bases clipped from V and 7 bases from J, the junction kept 9 bases outside the gene matches. Germline V gives CDR1 WSHSY, CDR2 SAAADI. CDR3 protein: CASSGGGQRIGYTF. CDR3 bases: TGCGCCAGCAGTGGAGGGGGACAGAGGATTGGCTACACCTTC.

The V and J genes are TRBV5-8 and TRBJ2-5; TRBD1 matches at 7 bases. CDR3 length: 16 amino acids. Unmatched junction bases numbered 11, after V lost 2 bases and J lost 4 bases. Germline V gene data show CDR1 as SGHTS and CDR2 as YDEGEE. DNA for the CDR3: TGTGCCAGCAGCTTAAGGGGGACAGCCACGGGAGAGACCCAGTACTTC. This encodes CASSLRGTATGETQYF.

The chain couples TRBV5-1 to TRBJ2-5, with 10 bases identical to TRBD1. Germline V gives CDR1 SGHRS, CDR2 YFSETQ. After removal of 0 bases from V and 5 bases from J, the junction contained 4 bases not matched to a gene. The length of the CDR3 is 15 residues. The CDR3 protein is CASSLGQGAAETQYF. CDR3 sequence (DNA): TGCGCCAGCAGCTTGGGACAGGGGGCGGCGGAGACCCAGTACTTC.

CDR3 DNA sequence: TGCGCCAGCAGCTTGGGAGACAAAACTAATGAAAAACTGTTTTTT. This translates into CASSLGDKTNEKLFF. V usage is TRBV5-1 and J usage is TRBJ1-4; D gene uncertain. Germline-derived CDR1 and CDR2 are SGHRS and YFSETQ. The CDR3 spans 15 residues. V was shortened by 0 bases and J by 1 base, with 7 bases between the two germline ends.

V is TRBV18 and J is TRBJ2-5; unclear D gene. Germline V lookup: CDR1 KGHSH, CDR2 LQKENI. V shed 4 bases and J shed 5 bases, with 8 bases lying between them. The CDR3 has 12 amino acids. CDR3: CASSRDEETQYF. Here the CDR3 DNA reads TGTGCCAGCTCACGTGATGAGGAGACCCAGTACTTC.

V and J are TRBV4-2 and TRBJ2-2; D not resolved. The CDR3 has 13 amino acids. The V and J ends lost 1 base and 7 bases respectively, with 7 bases between them. Germline V gene sequence: CDR1 LGHNA, CDR2 YNFKEQ. The CDR3 DNA follows: TGTGCCAGCAGCCAAGGGACCCTCGGGGAGCTGTTTTTT. Amino acid sequence: CASSQGTLGELFF.

The V gene is TRBV5-5, the J gene TRBJ1-1; 9 bases match TRBD1. The CDR3 is 15 residues long. Germline-derived CDR1 and CDR2 are SGHKS and YYEKEE (reference sequence). Unmatched junction bases numbered 5, after V lost 1 base and J lost 4 bases. CDR3 in amino acids: CASSLWGTGSTEAFF. As DNA, the CDR3 is TGTGCCAGCAGCTTGTGGGGGACAGGGAGCACTGAAGCTTTCTTT.